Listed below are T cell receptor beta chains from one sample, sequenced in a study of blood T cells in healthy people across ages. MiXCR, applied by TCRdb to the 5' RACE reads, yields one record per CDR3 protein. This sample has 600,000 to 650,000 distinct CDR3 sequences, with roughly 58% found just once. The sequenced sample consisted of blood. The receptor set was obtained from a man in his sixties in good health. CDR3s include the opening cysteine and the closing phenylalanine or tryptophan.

CDR3aa: CASSEQGGTEAFF; v_gene: TRBV10-2; len: 13; j_gene: TRBJ1-1
CDR3aa: CASSLRTAVDEQFF; v_gene: TRBV5-1; len: 14; j_gene: TRBJ2-1
CDR3aa: CASSLAAGGGTYEQYF; v_gene: TRBV5-1; len: 16; j_gene: TRBJ2-7
CDR3aa: CASSSTGQGAYEQYF; v_gene: TRBV5-1; len: 15; j_gene: TRBJ2-7
CDR3aa: CASSQGTSGVSYEQYF; v_gene: TRBV4-2; len: 16; j_gene: TRBJ2-7
CDR3aa: CASSYRGPSGGAADTQYF; v_gene: TRBV6-5; len: 18; j_gene: TRBJ2-3
CDR3aa: CASSLDRTGKGDGYTF; v_gene: TRBV10-2; len: 16; j_gene: TRBJ1-2
CDR3aa: CASSLAGYEETQYF; v_gene: TRBV5-1; len: 14; j_gene: TRBJ2-5
CDR3aa: CASSERAGSNTGELFF; v_gene: TRBV2; len: 16; j_gene: TRBJ2-2
CDR3aa: CASSEGTEGDTQYF; v_gene: TRBV10-1; len: 14; j_gene: TRBJ2-3
CDR3aa: CASSPKASYSLDSYNEQFF; v_gene: TRBV14; len: 19; j_gene: TRBJ2-1
CDR3aa: CASSLGYAGEQYF; v_gene: TRBV5-1; len: 13; j_gene: TRBJ2-7
CDR3aa: CASSQVLVLSMVGYTF; v_gene: TRBV4-2; len: 16; j_gene: TRBJ1-2
CDR3aa: CATTSQETQYF; v_gene: TRBV27; len: 11; j_gene: TRBJ2-5
CDR3aa: CASSHPGTYEQYF; v_gene: TRBV4-1; len: 13; j_gene: TRBJ2-7
CDR3aa: CASSPNSGSTSRTQYF; v_gene: TRBV11-2; len: 16; j_gene: -
CDR3aa: CASSPGTSGGRTKNIQYF; v_gene: TRBV12-3/TRBV12-4; len: 18; j_gene: TRBJ2-4
CDR3aa: CATSRRADQETQYF; v_gene: TRBV15; len: 14; j_gene: TRBJ2-5
CDR3aa: CASSPQGADYEQYF; v_gene: TRBV3-1; len: 14; j_gene: TRBJ2-7
CDR3aa: CASSFETQYF; v_gene: TRBV5-8; len: 10; j_gene: TRBJ2-5
CDR3aa: CSARAADRGQSSYNEQFF; v_gene: TRBV20-1; len: 18; j_gene: TRBJ2-1
CDR3aa: CASTEQGTSNQPQHF; v_gene: TRBV12-3/TRBV12-4; len: 15; j_gene: TRBJ1-5
CDR3aa: CASSPQASGGAQYF; v_gene: TRBV27; len: 14; j_gene: TRBJ2-5
CDR3aa: CASSEGGTPQETQYF; v_gene: TRBV2; len: 15; j_gene: TRBJ2-5
CDR3aa: CASSVVPSYNEQFF; v_gene: TRBV9; len: 14; j_gene: TRBJ2-1
CDR3aa: CASSFGSFQETQYF; v_gene: TRBV5-1; len: 14; j_gene: TRBJ2-5
CDR3aa: CASSGVETQYF; v_gene: TRBV3-1; len: 11; j_gene: TRBJ2-5
CDR3aa: CASSHPNEQFF; v_gene: TRBV3-1; len: 11; j_gene: TRBJ2-1
CDR3aa: CASSRSEGGYNEQFF; v_gene: TRBV12-3/TRBV12-4; len: 15; j_gene: TRBJ2-1
CDR3aa: CASSELTTQYF; v_gene: TRBV10-2; len: 11; j_gene: TRBJ2-4
CDR3aa: CASSQVPGEGYGYTF; v_gene: TRBV4-1; len: 15; j_gene: TRBJ1-2
CDR3aa: CATSRDRAQSSYNEQFF; v_gene: TRBV15; len: 17; j_gene: TRBJ2-1
CDR3aa: CASSPPLSQETQYF; v_gene: TRBV18; len: 14; j_gene: TRBJ2-5
CDR3aa: CASSPPVGGISYEQYF; v_gene: TRBV18; len: 16; j_gene: TRBJ2-7
CDR3aa: CASSLLGGDQYF; v_gene: TRBV5-1; len: 12; j_gene: TRBJ2-5
CDR3aa: CASGPARGASNSPLHF; v_gene: TRBV12-5; len: 16; j_gene: TRBJ1-6
CDR3aa: CASSLGGLAEGRTNEQFF; v_gene: TRBV7-2; len: 18; j_gene: TRBJ2-1
CDR3aa: CASSEGQVLNNEQFF; v_gene: TRBV7-7; len: 15; j_gene: TRBJ2-1
CDR3aa: CASGEQRGGTDTQYF; v_gene: TRBV10-1; len: 15; j_gene: TRBJ2-3
CDR3aa: CASEMGLAGGPSSYNEQFF; v_gene: TRBV2; len: 19; j_gene: TRBJ2-1
CDR3aa: CASSPSGATLSEQFF; v_gene: TRBV7-7; len: 15; j_gene: TRBJ2-1
CDR3aa: CASSLSLRGSRAFF; v_gene: TRBV7-2; len: 14; j_gene: TRBJ1-1
CDR3aa: CASSQTDREQFF; v_gene: TRBV4-1; len: 12; j_gene: TRBJ2-1
CDR3aa: CASSYWGGLAGKTDTQYF; v_gene: TRBV6-5; len: 18; j_gene: TRBJ2-3
CDR3aa: CASSRIGLAGGYNEQFF; v_gene: TRBV7-9; len: 17; j_gene: TRBJ2-1
CDR3aa: CASSLDGGREETQYF; v_gene: TRBV5-1; len: 15; j_gene: -
CDR3aa: CASSGTRGQETQYF; v_gene: TRBV7-9; len: 14; j_gene: TRBJ2-5
CDR3aa: CASSLGRLNEKLFF; v_gene: TRBV7-2; len: 14; j_gene: TRBJ1-4
CDR3aa: CASSQLGAVIPETQYF; v_gene: TRBV3-1; len: 16; j_gene: TRBJ2-5
CDR3aa: CATSDSTGSNTGELFF; v_gene: TRBV24-1; len: 16; j_gene: TRBJ2-2
CDR3aa: CASSQGQGAGETQYF; v_gene: TRBV4-1; len: 15; j_gene: TRBJ2-5
CDR3aa: CASSLDGGIGTQYF; v_gene: TRBV11-2; len: 14; j_gene: -
CDR3aa: CASSAGGSRQYQETQYF; v_gene: TRBV9; len: 17; j_gene: TRBJ2-5
CDR3aa: CAISEGLQETQYF; v_gene: TRBV10-3; len: 13; j_gene: TRBJ2-5
CDR3aa: CASSRRRTGWDTTNEKLFF; v_gene: TRBV4-1; len: 19; j_gene: TRBJ1-4
CDR3aa: CASSLGLAADTQYF; v_gene: TRBV5-1; len: 14; j_gene: TRBJ2-3
CDR3aa: CSGYRELKETQYF; v_gene: TRBV20-1; len: 13; j_gene: TRBJ2-5
CDR3aa: CSARRGPGNTGELFF; v_gene: TRBV20-1; len: 15; j_gene: TRBJ2-2